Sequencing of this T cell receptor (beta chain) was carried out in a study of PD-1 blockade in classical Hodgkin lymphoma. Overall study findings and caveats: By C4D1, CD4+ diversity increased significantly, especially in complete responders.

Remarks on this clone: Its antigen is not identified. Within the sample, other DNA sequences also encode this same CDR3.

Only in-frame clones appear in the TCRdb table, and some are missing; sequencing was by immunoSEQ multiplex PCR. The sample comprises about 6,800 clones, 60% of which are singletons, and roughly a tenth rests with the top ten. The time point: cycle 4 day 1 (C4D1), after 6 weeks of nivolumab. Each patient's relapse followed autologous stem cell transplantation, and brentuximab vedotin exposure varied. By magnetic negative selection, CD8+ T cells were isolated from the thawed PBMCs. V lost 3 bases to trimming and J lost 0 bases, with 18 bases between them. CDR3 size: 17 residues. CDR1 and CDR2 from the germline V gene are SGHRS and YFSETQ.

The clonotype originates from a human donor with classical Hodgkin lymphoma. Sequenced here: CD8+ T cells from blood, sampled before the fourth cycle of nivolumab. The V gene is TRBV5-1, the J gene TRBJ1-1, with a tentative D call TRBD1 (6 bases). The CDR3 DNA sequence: TGCGCCAGCAGCTCGAGCCCCGGGACATACATGAACACTGAAGCTTTCTTT. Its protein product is CASSSSPGTYMNTEAFF. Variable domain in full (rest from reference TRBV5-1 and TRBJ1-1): KAGVTQTPRYLIKTRGQQVTLSCSPISGHRSVSWYQQTPGQGLQFLFEYFSETQRNKGNFPGRFSGRQFSNSRSEMNVSTLELGDSALYLCASSSSPGTYMNTEAFFGQGTRLTVV.